This T cell receptor beta chain derives from a study of lymphopenia after photon versus proton radiotherapy. General study findings and limits: Post-nadir TCR diversity decline inversely tracked overall survival among those who died. Photon-treated patients lost naive T cells and TCR diversity; proton-treated stayed stable. Oligoclonal CD8+ Temra expansion after nadir drove photon patients' diversity drop. Authors raise, but do not show, better survival with proton therapy.

The table came from immunoSEQ multiplex PCR; TCRdb's copy has only in-frame clones and leaves some out. The table records around 25,000 clones, less than 85% of them present only once. This clone appeared a single time. Its antigen is currently unknown. V shed 8 bases, J shed 5 bases, and the junction held 5 bases outside the gene matches. The CDR3 is made up of 14 amino acids. From germline, CDR1 is MNHNY and CDR2 SVGAGI (reference sequence). This sequence was found in a man in his 60s with pancreatic cancer. The specimen comprised peripheral blood, sampled from a patient treated with photon-based radiotherapy. The chain is built from TRBV6-6 and TRBJ2-1; 11 bases are a match to TRBD2. DNA for the CDR3: TGTGCCAGCCGAGGGACTAGCGGAGACAATGAGCAGTTCTTC. Residues: CASRGTSGDNEQFF.